The T cell receptor (beta chain) described here comes from a study of blood T cell repertoires in COVID-19 (dated by TCRdb to the early 2020s). For the study in its entirety: Collaborator samples came from the United States, Italy and Spain and covered acute and convalescent phases of COVID-19. The prospective study material was composed of cDNA or gDNA derived from T cells, B-cell-depleted T cells, or PBMCs. The dataset comprised deeply sampled blood TCRbeta repertoires from subjects exposed to, actively infected with, or recovered from COVID-19. The repertoires were released in a freely available public database meant as a resource for research on the immune response to SARS-CoV-2. The samples were drawn from two sources: the first 160 participants of the ongoing ImmuneRACE study, and some 1,300 subjects contributed by 6 global collaborators. The sample metadata nearly always contained a de-identified subject ID, COVID-19 status, age in years and sex. Where available, HLA class I and class II types were obtained from metadata supplied by the sample provider rather than from assay-based typing. The investigation overall reported the following: The quantity of clinical and demographic metadata differed by source and by participant and was supplied without curation.

Whole blood was collected in K2EDTA tubes by collaborating institutions according to the institutions' own protocols. For TCRbeta analysis, collaborator samples were shipped as frozen whole blood, as isolated PBMCs, or as DNA extracted from either sample type. TCRbeta CDR3 regions were amplified from genomic DNA by means of the immunoSEQ Assay, a bias-controlled multiplex PCR. As for the original processing: Nucleated cell counts per sample were estimated from amplification of reference gene primers within the assay. To quantify the absolute abundance of each unique TCRbeta CDR3 rearrangement, sequence reads were collapsed and filtered. Productive Simpson clonality was computed per sample as the square root of Simpson's diversity index over productive rearrangements. TCRdb limited this immuneACCESS table to in-frame rearrangements with V and J called. A share of clones is missing; checked studies link under half to unresolved V genes, and the rest is unexplained. D and trimming come from the DNA, and the V and J calls and clone size come from that table. This sample holds around 350,000 clones; more than 85% were observed only once. The ten most abundant clones make up less than 3.5% of the sample.

Note on this clone: The antigen it binds to is not known. Base-call qualities are not available, and no considerably larger clone is one nucleotide away.

According to the germline V gene, CDR1 reads SNHLY and CDR2 reads FYNNEI. Relative to germline, V is 6 bases shorter and J is 0 bases shorter, with 12 bases between their ends. The CDR3 sequence holds 15 residues, the cysteine and phenylalanine included. CDR3 DNA only is kept here, 45 bases in frame from base 1. In this chain, TRBV2 is recombined with TRBJ2-1; tentative D gene TRBD2, with 5 bases matching. Sample: peripheral blood. The TCR sequence derives from a human donor in a cohort sampled during active COVID-19. The nucleotide sequence reads TGTGCCAGCAGCGTTACGGGGAGCTCCTACAATGAGCAGTTCTTC. It codes for CASSVTGSSYNEQFF.